This T cell receptor beta chain was sequenced in a study of blood T cell repertoires in COVID-19. On the study more broadly: Donors in the United States, Italy and Spain gave samples during acute or convalescent COVID-19. T cells, B-cell-depleted T cells, or PBMCs supplied cDNA or gDNA.

CDR3 size: 14 residues. Germline CDR1 and CDR2: MNHEY and SVGAGI. V shed 6 bases and J 4 bases; nucleotides not matched to a gene: 5. In the study's own analysis: For nucleated cells, counts were estimated from reference gene primer amplification. TCRdb's table, derived via immunoSEQ multiplex PCR, lists solely in-frame clones and lacks some. V and J calls and clone size are given by that table; D and trimming were obtained from the DNA. The table has approximately 130,000 clones, about 77% seen once; the top ten hold 20%. V gene TRBV6-5 combines with J gene TRBJ1-1, with 10 bases aligning to TRBD1. The TCR sequence derives from a man at least 80 years old with acute or convalescent COVID-19. Source material: peripheral blood. The chain's CDR3 is CASRGQGRFTEAFF. The CDR3 coding sequence is TGTGCCAGCAGGGGACAGGGGCGGTTCACTGAAGCTTTCTTT.